The text below deals with one T cell receptor (beta chain). This record belongs to a study of blood T cell repertoires in COVID-19. This table comes from immunoSEQ multiplex PCR, and its TCRdb copy is limited to in-frame clones, with some not included. Of some 220,000 clones listed, about 85% are singletons. In germline, CDR1 is ENHRY, CDR2 SYGVKD. J gave up 4 bases and V 3 bases, and 3 bases lay outside the gene matches. The CDR3 consists of 13 residues. Sequenced sample: peripheral blood. The chain links TRBV10-3 to TRBJ2-7; 7 bases fit TRBD1. The receptor was isolated from a man aged 50 to 59 who had recovered from COVID-19. DNA of the CDR3: TGTGCCATCAGTGAAGACAGGGATTACGAGCAGTACTTC. It translates to CAISEDRDYEQYF.